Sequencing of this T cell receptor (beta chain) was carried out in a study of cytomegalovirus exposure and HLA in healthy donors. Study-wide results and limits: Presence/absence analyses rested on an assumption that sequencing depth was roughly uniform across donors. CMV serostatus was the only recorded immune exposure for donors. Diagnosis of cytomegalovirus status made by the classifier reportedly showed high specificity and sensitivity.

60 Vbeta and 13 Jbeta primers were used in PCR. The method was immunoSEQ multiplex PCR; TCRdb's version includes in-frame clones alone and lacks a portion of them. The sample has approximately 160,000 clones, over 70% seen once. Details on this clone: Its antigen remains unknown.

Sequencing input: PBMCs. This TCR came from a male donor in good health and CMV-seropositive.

CDR3 nucleotides: TGTGCCAGCACAGCTCGGGGAGTCGCTGAAGCTTTCTTT. Protein: CASTARGVAEAFF. The J gene is TRBJ1-1, the V gene TRBV18; no firm D call. Germline values: CDR1 KGHSH, CDR2 LQKENI. V lost 8 bases, J lost 6 bases, and 16 bases lay in between. The CDR3 extends over 13 amino acids.